These 21 T cell receptor beta chains share one sample of origin, sequenced in a study of blood T cell repertoires in COVID-19. Here immunoSEQ multiplex PCR was the method, and the copy in TCRdb shows in-frame clones only, minus some. The table shows 70,000 or so clones, with more than 70% occurring only once. Sequencing was done on a sample of peripheral blood. The receptors were gathered from a human donor in a cohort sampled during active COVID-19.

Only a few counts were recorded for this clone. The rearrangement uses TRBV6-6 and TRBJ2-4; 8 bases agree with TRBD2. CDR1 is MNHNY and CDR2 is SVGAGI in the germline V gene (reference sequence). Trimming cost V 8 bases and J 6 bases; bases outside gene matches: 9. The length of the CDR3 is 14 residues. CDR3 DNA sequence: TGTGCCAGCCTCACCGGGAGCGGGGGAAACATTCAGTACTTC. This gives the protein CASLTGSGGNIQYF.

The CDR3 DNA follows: TGTGCCAGCAGCCCGACTAGCGGGAGATCTCCGCAGTATTTT. The encoded protein is CASSPTSGRSPQYF. The V gene is TRBV14, the J gene TRBJ2-3; 12 bases match TRBD2. The CDR3 is 14 amino acids. Germline V gene sequence: CDR1 SGHDN, CDR2 FVKESK. Trimming cost V 4 bases and J 10 bases; bases outside gene matches: 6.

The rearrangement links TRBV27 to TRBJ2-7; the match to TRBD1 covers 10 bases. V shed 5 bases and J 6 bases; nucleotides not matched to a gene: 4. From germline, CDR1 is MNHEY and CDR2 SMNVEV (reference sequence). This CDR3 has 13 amino acids. The CDR3 protein is CASSPGTGAEQYF. In DNA, the CDR3 is TGTGCCAGCAGTCCCGGGACAGGGGCCGAGCAGTACTTC.

V and J are TRBV4-1 and TRBJ2-4; 9 nucleotides agree with TRBD1. CDR1 and CDR2 (germline): MGHRA, YSYEKL. This CDR3 has 21 amino acids. The V and J ends lost 0 bases and 0 bases, in that order; junction bases with no gene match: 15. As DNA, the CDR3 is TGCGCCAGCAGCCAAGAAAGGGGACAGGGTTGGGTGTCAATAGCCAAAAACATTCAGTACTTC. It specifies CASSQERGQGWVSIAKNIQYF.

The chain combines TRBV5-4 with TRBJ1-1; 9 bases line up with TRBD1. V was clipped by 3 bases and J by 1 base; unmatched bases: 1. The CDR3 totals 14 residues. The germline V gene encodes CDR1 SGHNT and CDR2 YYREEE (reference sequence). Here the CDR3 reads CASSSTGGNTEAFF. The CDR3 coding sequence is TGTGCCAGCAGCTCGACAGGGGGGAACACTGAAGCTTTCTTT. The variable domain in full, with the rest retrieved from reference TRBV5-4 and TRBJ1-1, is ETGVTQSPTHLIKTRGQQVTLRCSSQSGHNTVSWYQQALGQGPQFIFQYYREEENGRGNFPPRFSGLQFPNYSSELNVNALELDDSALYLCASSSTGGNTEAFFGQGTRLTVV.

The rearrangement links TRBV6-6 to TRBJ1-5, with 7 positions matching TRBD1. This CDR3 region has 14 residues. Germline loops: CDR1 MNHNY, CDR2 SVGAGI (reference sequence). Trimming removed 6 bases from V and 4 bases from J; junction bases left unmatched: 6. The CDR3 DNA sequence: TGTGCCAGCAGCTGGGACAGAAATAATCAGCCCCAGCATTTT. Its protein is CASSWDRNNQPQHF.

The V and J genes are TRBV3-1 (or the pseudogene TRBV3-2) and TRBJ1-4; D is possibly TRBD1 (6 bases). The CDR3 has 13 amino acids. Germline V gene data show CDR1 as LGHDT and CDR2 as YNNKEL (reference sequence). Trimming took off 0 bases at V and 7 bases at J, with 6 bases between the two ends. The CDR3: CASSQEGGEKLFF. The CDR3 nucleotides are TGTGCCAGCAGCCAAGAAGGGGGTGAAAAACTGTTTTTT.

CDR3 region: CASSQNGGGQDTQYF. The DNA of the CDR3 is TGTGCCAGCTCACAAAACGGAGGGGGCCAGGATACGCAGTATTTT. The rearrangement uses TRBV18 and TRBJ2-3, with D maybe TRBD1 (7 bases). Per germline, CDR1 KGHSH and CDR2 LQKENI. V lost 4 bases, J lost 6 bases, and 17 bases lay in between. CDR3 length: 15 amino acids.

This clone was counted a single time. The genes are TRBV19 and TRBJ1-5; 7 positions match TRBD1. Germline CDR1 and CDR2: LNHDA and SQIVND (reference sequence). The length of the CDR3 is 14 residues. V lost 5 bases, J lost 4 bases, and 5 bases stayed unmatched. This chain's CDR3 is CASSDRVDNQPQHF. Here the CDR3 DNA reads TGTGCCAGTAGTGACAGGGTCGATAATCAGCCCCAGCATTTT.

With regard to this clone: Mismatch with germline at one junction end may stem from a read error. V is TRBV4-2 and J is TRBJ1-1; 8 nucleotides align to TRBD1. Per the germline V gene, CDR1 is LGHNA and CDR2 is YNFKEQ. The CDR3 runs to 14 residues. CDR3 nucleotide sequence: TGTGCCAGCAGCCAAGGACAGGGGAACAGTGAAGCTTTCTTT. Translation gives CASSQGQGNSEAFF.

The chain joins TRBV5-4 to TRBJ2-3, with TRBD2 matching over 8 bases. The CDR3 has 15 residues. The germline CDR1 and CDR2 sequences are SGHNT and YYREEE (reference sequence). With V trimmed by 2 bases and J by 5 bases, 7 bases remained unmatched. CDR3: CASSFNGGAGDTQYF. CDR3 nucleotides: TGTGCCAGCAGCTTTAACGGGGGGGCAGGAGATACGCAGTATTTT.

The chain has TRBV28 and TRBJ1-6, with 8 bases fitting TRBD1. Unmatched junction bases numbered 12, after V lost 5 bases and J lost 6 bases. The CDR3 consists of 17 residues. Germline V gene lookup returns CDR1 MDHEN and CDR2 SYDVKM. CDR3 region: CASSLDRGGSGNSPLHF. The CDR3 region has the DNA TGTGCCAGCAGTCTCGACAGGGGTGGAAGCGGTAATTCACCCCTCCACTTT.

The chain combines TRBV5-1 with TRBJ2-7; tentatively, D is TRBD1 (6 bases). Germline V lookup: CDR1 SGHRS, CDR2 YFSETQ. The CDR3 totals 14 residues. V was trimmed by 3 bases and J by 1 base, leaving 11 bases between them. CDR3 in amino acids: CASSSQGRSYEQYF. In DNA, the CDR3 is TGCGCCAGCAGCTCCCAGGGGCGATCCTACGAGCAGTACTTC. The whole variable domain, remainder taken from reference TRBV5-1 and TRBJ2-7, is KAGVTQTPRYLIKTRGQQVTLSCSPISGHRSVSWYQQTPGQGLQFLFEYFSETQRNKGNFPGRFSGRQFSNSRSEMNVSTLELGDSALYLCASSSQGRSYEQYFGPGTRLTVT.

This clone was picked up one time. The J gene is TRBJ2-7, the V gene TRBV6-2 or TRBV6-3; 8 positions match TRBD1. The CDR3 is made up of 15 amino acids. The germline gives CDR1 MNHEY, CDR2 SVGEGT. Trimming at V came to 2 bases and at J to 2 bases, leaving 5 bases not matched to a gene. CDR3 coding DNA: TGTGCCAGCAGTTACCCCGGACAGGGAACCTACGAGCAGTACTTC. Encoded protein: CASSYPGQGTYEQYF.

This chain joins TRBV4-1 and TRBJ1-3; a possible D gene is TRBD1 (5 bases). The CDR3 covers 17 residues. Germline V gene lookup returns CDR1 MGHRA and CDR2 YSYEKL. Trimming took 4 bases from V and 0 from J, leaving 16 bases between them. CDR3 sequence reads: CASSRTRTLASGNTIYF. The CDR3 DNA is TGCGCCAGCAGCCGGACACGGACCCTGGCCTCTGGAAACACCATATATTTT.

This rearrangement joins TRBV4-2 to TRBJ2-2; D perhaps matches TRBD2 (6 bases). The V end lost 4 bases, the J end lost 1 base, and 13 bases lay between the germline ends. The CDR3 contains 16 residues. In germline, CDR1 is LGHNA, CDR2 YNFKEQ. DNA for the CDR3: TGTGCCAGCAGCCGCTCCGGGACTGTGAACACCGGGGAGCTGTTTTTT. Translating gives CASSRSGTVNTGELFF.

The chain carries TRBV18 and TRBJ1-4, with D hard to call. The CDR3 consists of 13 residues. In germline, CDR1 is KGHSH, CDR2 LQKENI. V lost 4 bases, J lost 8 bases, and 11 bases lay in between. DNA for the CDR3: TGTGCCAGCTCACAGGGTTCGGGGGAAAAACTGTTTTTT. Protein sequence: CASSQGSGEKLFF.

This clone was seen more than once but under ten times. This chain connects TRBV7-9 to TRBJ2-1, with D tentatively TRBD2 (6 bases). V was trimmed by 4 bases and J by 0 bases, leaving 10 bases between them. This CDR3 has 15 residues. Germline V gene data show CDR1 as SEHNR and CDR2 as FQNEAQ (reference sequence). This CDR3 is CASSWGDGSYNEQFF. CDR3 nucleotide sequence: TGTGCCAGCAGCTGGGGGGACGGCTCCTACAATGAGCAGTTCTTC.

V is TRBV27 and J is TRBJ2-7; TRBD1 might be the D (6 bases). The germline V gene has CDR1 MNHEY and CDR2 SMNVEV (reference sequence). The V end lost 6 bases, the J end lost 3 bases, and 18 bases lay between the germline ends. This CDR3 has 15 amino acids. DNA for the CDR3: TGTGCCAGCAGCTTAACCTCCACAGGGAACTACGAGCAGTACTTC. This gives the protein CASSLTSTGNYEQYF.

CDR3 in DNA: TGTGCCACCAGTGATAACCGGGACAGCGGCTACGAGCAGTACTTC. It codes for CATSDNRDSGYEQYF. The gene calls are TRBV24-1 and TRBJ2-7; TRBD1 aligns across 7 bases. Germline CDR1 reads KGHDR; CDR2 reads SFDVKD. The CDR3 length is 15 residues. V dropped 3 bases and J dropped 3; count of bases not matched to a gene: 7.

The chain joins TRBV15 to TRBJ2-3; D unclear. The V gene's germline CDR1 is LNHNV and CDR2 YYDKDF (reference sequence). This CDR3 is built from 16 residues. V was clipped by 1 base and J by 0 bases, with 11 bases between them. CDR3 coding DNA: TGTGCCACCAGCAGAGGAGCTGTTACTAGCACAGATACGCAGTATTTT. Residues: CATSRGAVTSTDTQYF.